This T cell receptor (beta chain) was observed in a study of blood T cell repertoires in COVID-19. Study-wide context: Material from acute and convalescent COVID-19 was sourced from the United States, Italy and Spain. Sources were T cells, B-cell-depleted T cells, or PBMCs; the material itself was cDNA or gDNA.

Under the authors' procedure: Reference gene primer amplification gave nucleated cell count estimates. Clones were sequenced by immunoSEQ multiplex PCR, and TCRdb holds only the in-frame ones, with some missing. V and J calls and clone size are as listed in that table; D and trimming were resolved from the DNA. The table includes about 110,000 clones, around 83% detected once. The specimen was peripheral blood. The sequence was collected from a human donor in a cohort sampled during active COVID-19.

The CDR3 spells CASSPGLAGGYNEQFF. CDR3 bases: TGTGCCAGCAGCCCGGGACTAGCGGGGGGGTACAATGAGCAGTTCTTC. The chain combines TRBV3-1 (or the pseudogene TRBV3-2) with TRBJ2-1, with 16 nucleotides matching TRBD2. The CDR3 contains 16 residues. Germline CDR1 LGHDT, CDR2 YNNKEL (reference sequence). V lost 4 bases, J lost 4 bases, and 1 base stayed unmatched.